This section outlines one T cell receptor (beta chain) sequence together with its context. TCRdb itself ran the 5' RACE reads through MiXCR, one entry per CDR3 protein. The sample holds over 75,000 distinct CDR3 sequences; under 25% are singletons and the top ten take about 6.8%. This sample stems from a study of spatial heterogeneity in lung cancer. Study-wide context: The average appearance count of each unique TCR and UMI combination in raw reads was more than nine.

The CDR3 runs 11 residues. CDR1 and CDR2 from the germline V gene are ENHRY and SYGVKD. V was pared by 2 bases and J by 8 bases, with 6 bases between. Time point: sample taken at primary tumor resection. No cells were sorted before sequencing. The whole RNA sequenced was extracted from tumor, nontumor lung or frozen PBMC. This sequence joins TRBV10-3 and TRBJ1-2; D uncertain. The TCR was taken from a male donor with early-stage non-small cell lung cancer. The input for sequencing was PBMCs, taken at surgery. As DNA, the CDR3 is TGTGCCATCAGTGAGGGAAGGGGCTACACCTTC. Its translation is CAISEGRGYTF.